This T cell receptor beta chain was found in a study of cytomegalovirus exposure and HLA in healthy donors. V shed 4 bases and J 0 bases; nucleotides not matched to a gene: 4. From germline, CDR1 is SGHTS and CDR2 YDEGEE. This CDR3 comprises 15 residues. PCR was performed using 60 Vbeta and 13 Jbeta primers. The protocol was immunoSEQ multiplex PCR, while the TCRdb copy is restricted to in-frame clones and leaves out a portion. This table has almost 200,000 clones, roughly 78% appearing once. The sequenced sample was PBMCs. The clonotype originates from a woman in her twenties or thirties in good health and CMV-seropositive. V usage is TRBV5-8 and J usage is TRBJ2-7; 10 bases fit TRBD2. CDR3 bases: TGTGCCAGCAGCGTCAGCGGGAGGGCCTCCTACGAGCAGTACTTC. Its translation: CASSVSGRASYEQYF.